Below, 24 T cell receptor beta chains from the same sample are listed, as sequenced in a study of cytomegalovirus exposure and HLA in healthy donors. The PCR had 60 Vbeta and 13 Jbeta primers. Method: immunoSEQ multiplex PCR; TCRdb's copy keeps in-frame clones and lacks some. Of approximately 240,000 clones in the sample, 70% to 85% were seen once. Material for sequencing was PBMCs. These receptors were taken from a woman aged 40 to 50 in good health and CMV-seronegative.

This clone has just a few counts. The chain carries TRBV5-6 and TRBJ1-1; D gene ambiguous. Germline V gene sequence: CDR1 SGHDT, CDR2 YYEEEE. The CDR3 runs 13 residues. V lost 1 base and J 10 bases, leaving 14 bases between the germline ends. The CDR3 loop is CASSLISVPGAFF. CDR3 coding DNA: TGTGCCAGCAGCTTGATAAGTGTACCCGGAGCTTTCTTT.

The CDR3 DNA reads as TGTGCCAGCAGCTTATTATTATCGGGCGAGCAGTACTTC. Translated: CASSLLLSGEQYF. The chain employs TRBV7-2 and TRBJ2-7, with no clear D. The germline V gene has CDR1 SGHTA and CDR2 FQGNSA. The CDR3 spans 13 residues. Trimming stripped 2 bases from V and 6 bases from J, with 11 bases between.

The chain has TRBV5-1 and TRBJ1-1; TRBD1 matches 7 bases. After removal of 3 bases from V and 1 base from J, the junction contained 12 bases not matched to a gene. The CDR3 is made up of 17 amino acids. The germline CDR1 and CDR2 sequences are SGHRS and YFSETQ. CDR3: CASSYSRPGTANTEAFF. The CDR3 nucleotides read TGCGCCAGCAGCTACTCCAGACCCGGGACAGCGAACACTGAAGCTTTCTTT.

This chain uses TRBV27 with TRBJ1-1; 9 nucleotides align to TRBD1. Germline loops: CDR1 MNHEY, CDR2 SMNVEV (reference sequence). This CDR3 spans 13 amino acids. After removal of 7 bases from V and 3 bases from J, the junction contained 3 bases not matched to a gene. CDR3 DNA sequence: TGTGCCAGCATCGACAGGGGGGACACTGAAGCTTTCTTT. This sequence encodes CASIDRGDTEAFF.

The gene calls are TRBV28 and TRBJ2-7; D ambiguous. This CDR3 is 13 amino acids long. Germline V CDR1 and CDR2: MDHEN, SYDVKM. V was pared by 2 bases and J by 3 bases, with 8 bases between. The CDR3 sequence is CASSLRLFYEQYF. In DNA, the CDR3 is TGTGCCAGCAGTTTAAGACTGTTCTACGAGCAGTACTTC.

J is TRBJ2-3 and V is TRBV9, with TRBD1 matching 7 bases. From germline, CDR1 is SGDLS and CDR2 YYNGEE. The CDR3 has 17 amino acids. The ends lost 4 bases at V and 2 bases at J; junction bases unmatched: 13. The CDR3 loop reads CASSTMKPGQYTDTQYF. CDR3 sequence (DNA): TGTGCCAGCAGCACTATGAAACCGGGACAGTACACAGATACGCAGTATTTT.

This clone was seen once. The V gene is TRBV19, the J gene TRBJ2-3, with 8 bases that match TRBD2. The CDR3 runs 14 residues. V was clipped by 6 bases and J by 0 bases; unmatched bases: 2. Germline lookup yields CDR1 LNHDA and CDR2 SQIVND (reference sequence). DNA of the CDR3: TGTGCCAGTAGGAGCGGGGGAAGCACAGATACGCAGTATTTT. Translating it yields CASRSGGSTDTQYF.

Concerning this clone itself: Other DNA sequences from this sample encode an identical CDR3 as well. The chain employs TRBV2 and TRBJ1-5, with 8 bases that match TRBD1. J gave up 2 bases and V 6 bases, and 0 bases lay outside the gene matches. This CDR3 has 13 residues. From germline, CDR1 is SNHLY and CDR2 FYNNEI. The CDR3 bases are TGTGCCAGCAGACAGGGGGGCAATCAGCCCCAGCATTTT. Its translation is CASRQGGNQPQHF.

This clone was counted between two and nine times. The chain combines TRBV29-1 with TRBJ2-5, with D possibly matching TRBD2 (6 bases). Trimming pared 7 bases from V and 4 bases from J, leaving 13 bases between. CDR3 length equals 12 residues. The germline CDR1 and CDR2 sequences are SQVTM and ANQGSEA. The CDR3 here is CSAQGLGETQYF. Here the CDR3 DNA reads TGCAGCGCGCAGGGACTCGGAGAGACCCAGTACTTC.

This clone turned up a few times. The V and J genes are TRBV2 and TRBJ1-3; no firm D call. Trimming left V 8 bases short and J 4 bases short, with 18 bases between. The CDR3 extends over 15 amino acids. Germline V lookup: CDR1 SNHLY, CDR2 FYNNEI. This CDR3 is CASSEGRIGGNTIYF. The CDR3 DNA reads TGTGCCAGCTCTGAGGGTAGAATTGGAGGAAACACCATATATTTT.

This chain connects TRBV27 to TRBJ1-1, with D perhaps matching TRBD1 (5 bases). Trimming removed 6 bases at V and 6 bases at J, with 17 bases between. CDR3 length: 14 amino acids. Germline assignment: CDR1 MNHEY and CDR2 SMNVEV (reference sequence). The CDR3 DNA is TGTGCCAGCAGACTAAATTCGGGGGGGGCTGAAGCTTTCTTT. Translation: CASRLNSGGAEAFF.

V usage is TRBV7-9 and J usage is TRBJ2-2; TRBD1 matches 7 bases. CDR1 and CDR2 (germline): SEHNR, FQNEAQ (reference sequence). V dropped 2 bases and J dropped 4; count of bases not matched to a gene: 4. This CDR3 comprises 15 residues. CDR3 region: CASSLHSGGTGELFF. Written as DNA, the CDR3 is TGTGCCAGCAGCTTACATTCAGGGGGCACCGGGGAGCTGTTTTTT.

CDR3 coding DNA: TGTGCCAGCAGCCAAAGGACAGGCTACACTGAAGCTTTCTTT. It translates to CASSQRTGYTEAFF. V and J are TRBV14 and TRBJ1-1, with 7 bases aligning to TRBD1. Germline V lookup: CDR1 SGHDN, CDR2 FVKESK. This CDR3 spans 14 amino acids. Losses at the gene ends were 2 bases for V and 3 bases for J; bases not matched to a gene: 3.

The rearrangement links TRBV28 to TRBJ1-1; the D gene is possibly TRBD1 (5 bases). CDR3 length: 12 amino acids. The V end was cut by 6 bases, the J end by 8 bases, with 13 bases between. Per germline, CDR1 MDHEN and CDR2 SYDVKM. CDR3: CASRTQGVEAFF. Written as DNA, the CDR3 is TGTGCCAGCAGGACCCAAGGGGTGGAAGCTTTCTTT.

The genes are TRBV2 and TRBJ1-2, with D perhaps TRBD1 (6 bases). The CDR3 sequence is 13 residues long. V lost 11 bases, J lost 4 bases, and 17 bases lay in between. The germline V gene has CDR1 SNHLY and CDR2 FYNNEI. DNA for the CDR3: TGTGCCCAGGGGAAGGACGGCGGCTATGGCTACACCTTC. As protein: CAQGKDGGYGYTF.

V usage is TRBV2 and J usage is TRBJ2-7; the D gene is possibly TRBD1 (5 bases). The V and J ends lost 2 bases and 7 bases respectively, with 18 bases between them. Germline V gene data show CDR1 as SNHLY and CDR2 as FYNNEI. The CDR3 is 15 amino acids. CDR3 bases: TGTGCCAGCAGTGAAACAATAGCAGGGCCCCGGGAGCAGTACTTC. Its translation: CASSETIAGPREQYF.

This chain connects TRBV7-9 to TRBJ1-5, with D possibly matching TRBD1 (5 bases). Germline V lookup: CDR1 SEHNR, CDR2 FQNEAQ (reference sequence). This CDR3 is built from 14 residues. Trimming removed 3 bases at V and 7 bases at J, with 13 bases between. The CDR3 reads CASSLGGIGQPQHF. The CDR3 DNA sequence: TGTGCCAGCAGCTTGGGGGGGATCGGGCAGCCCCAGCATTTT.

V and J are TRBV5-1 and TRBJ1-6; TRBD1 matches 9 bases. The CDR3 contains 16 residues. V dropped 2 bases and J dropped 8; count of bases not matched to a gene: 8. Per the germline V gene, CDR1 is SGHRS and CDR2 is YFSETQ. In DNA, the CDR3 is TGCGCCAGCAGCTTTGGTGGGACAGGGTTGGATTCACCCCTCCACTTT. Encoded protein: CASSFGGTGLDSPLHF.

The chain carries TRBV16 and TRBJ2-7; D is undetermined. Trimming shortened V by 0 bases and J by 6 bases, and 9 bases separated the two germline ends. The CDR3 covers 13 residues. CDR1 is KGHSY and CDR2 is FQNENV in the germline V gene. The CDR3 region is CASSQSSGSEQYF. As DNA, the CDR3 is TGTGCCAGCAGCCAATCATCGGGTTCCGAGCAGTACTTC.

The chain links TRBV5-6 to TRBJ2-2, with 9 positions matching TRBD2. V gave up 5 bases and J gave up 3 bases; unmatched junction bases: 8. The CDR3 runs 16 residues. Germline V CDR1 and CDR2: SGHDT, YYEEEE. CDR3 protein: CASSLRGGAYTGELFF. The CDR3 region has the DNA TGTGCCAGCAGTCTGCGCGGGGGGGCTTACACCGGGGAGCTGTTTTTT.

The rearrangement joins TRBV11-3 to TRBJ2-2; 9 nucleotides agree with TRBD1. Germline V gene data show CDR1 as SGHNT and CDR2 as YENEEA. The CDR3 spans 19 residues. The V gene end was trimmed by 5 bases and the J gene end by 6 bases; junction bases not matched to a gene: 19. Here the CDR3 reads CASSTSGTGIGNRAGELFF. The CDR3, as DNA: TGTGCCAGCAGCACGTCCGGGACAGGGATAGGAAATCGCGCCGGGGAGCTGTTTTTT.

The chain combines TRBV10-3 with TRBJ2-5; a weak D match, TRBD1 (5 bases). V was clipped by 10 bases and J by 3 bases, with 15 bases between them. Germline CDR1 ENHRY, CDR2 SYGVKD. The CDR3 has 13 residues. DNA for the CDR3: TGTGCCAGTAGGGGTCCATTGAAAGAGACCCAGTACTTC. It codes for CASRGPLKETQYF.

This chain uses TRBV9 with TRBJ2-7; the match to TRBD1 covers 11 bases. Germline loops: CDR1 SGDLS, CDR2 YYNGEE. The junction had 9 bases not matched to a gene; V was cut back by 0 bases and J by 7 bases. This CDR3 comprises 16 residues. The CDR3 region has the DNA TGTGCCAGCAGCGTAGATTCTGGACAGGGGGCGCGGGAGCAGTACTTC. Protein product: CASSVDSGQGAREQYF.

The gene calls are TRBV2 and TRBJ2-7; no reliable D call. This CDR3 has 13 amino acids. Per the germline V gene, CDR1 is SNHLY and CDR2 is FYNNEI. V was clipped by 5 bases and J by 2 bases, with 10 bases between them. This chain's CDR3 is CASSRQTPYEQYF. The CDR3 DNA follows: TGTGCCAGCAGTCGTCAGACACCCTACGAGCAGTACTTC. Together with reference TRBV2 and TRBJ2-7, the CDR3 gives the full variable domain: EPEVTQTPSHQVTQMGQEVILRCVPISNHLYFYWYRQILGQKVEFLVSFYNNEISEKSEIFDDQFSVERPDGSNFTLKIRSTKLEDSAMYFCASSRQTPYEQYFGPGTRLTVT.